This T cell receptor (beta chain) was sequenced during a study of blood T cell repertoires in COVID-19. Libraries were prepared by immunoSEQ multiplex PCR; TCRdb keeps only in-frame clonotypes and omits some of them. The sample has 280,000 or so clones; around 90% are singletons. In this sample, this clone turned up once. Trimming stripped 0 bases from V and 5 bases from J, with 14 bases between. From germline, CDR1 is LNHDA and CDR2 SQIVND (reference sequence). The CDR3 has 16 residues. J is TRBJ1-5 and V is TRBV19; TRBD1 might be the D (5 bases). The source material was peripheral blood. This TCR derives from a man aged 18 to 29 with active or convalescent COVID-19. CDR3 bases: TGTGCCAGTAGTATAGATATAGGGGTTTTGGATCAGCCCCAGCATTTT. Translated, it gives CASSIDIGVLDQPQHF.